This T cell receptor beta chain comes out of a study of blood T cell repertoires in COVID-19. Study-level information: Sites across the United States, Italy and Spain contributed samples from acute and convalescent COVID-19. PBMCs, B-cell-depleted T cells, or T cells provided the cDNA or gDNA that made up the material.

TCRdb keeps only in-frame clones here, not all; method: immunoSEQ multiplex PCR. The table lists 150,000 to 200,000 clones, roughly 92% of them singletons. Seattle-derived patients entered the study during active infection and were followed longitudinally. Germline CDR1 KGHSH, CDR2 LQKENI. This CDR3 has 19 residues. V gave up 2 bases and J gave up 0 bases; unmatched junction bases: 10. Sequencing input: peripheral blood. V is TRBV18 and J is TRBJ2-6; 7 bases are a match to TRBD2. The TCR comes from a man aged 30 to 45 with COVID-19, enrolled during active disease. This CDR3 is CASSPSQAGRRSGANVLTF. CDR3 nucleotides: TGTGCCAGCTCACCAAGTCAAGCGGGAAGACGCTCTGGGGCCAACGTCCTGACTTTC.